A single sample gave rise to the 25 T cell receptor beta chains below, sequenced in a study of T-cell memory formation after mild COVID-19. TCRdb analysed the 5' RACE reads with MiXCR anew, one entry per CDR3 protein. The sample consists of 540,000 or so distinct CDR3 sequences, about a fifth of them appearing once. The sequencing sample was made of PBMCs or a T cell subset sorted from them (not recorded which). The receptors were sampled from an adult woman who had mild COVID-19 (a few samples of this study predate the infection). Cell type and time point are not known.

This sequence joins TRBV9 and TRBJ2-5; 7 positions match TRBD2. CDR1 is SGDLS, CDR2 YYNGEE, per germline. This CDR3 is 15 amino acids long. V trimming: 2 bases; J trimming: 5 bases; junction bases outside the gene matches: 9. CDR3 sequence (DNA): TGTGCCAGCAGCGTCGGGACTCACGGGGGGGAGACCCAGTACTTC. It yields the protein CASSVGTHGGETQYF.

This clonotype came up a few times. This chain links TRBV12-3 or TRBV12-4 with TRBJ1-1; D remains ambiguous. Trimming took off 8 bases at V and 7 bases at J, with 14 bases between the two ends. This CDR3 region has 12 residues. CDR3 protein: CASGRDYSEAFF. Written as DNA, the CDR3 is TGTGCCAGCGGAAGGGATTACAGTGAAGCTTTCTTT.

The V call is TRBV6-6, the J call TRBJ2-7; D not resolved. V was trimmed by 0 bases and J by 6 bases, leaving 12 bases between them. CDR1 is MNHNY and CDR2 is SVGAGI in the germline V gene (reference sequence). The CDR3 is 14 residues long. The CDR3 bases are TGTGCCAGCAGTTACTCGGAACAGCCCCTCGAGCAGTACTTC. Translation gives CASSYSEQPLEQYF.

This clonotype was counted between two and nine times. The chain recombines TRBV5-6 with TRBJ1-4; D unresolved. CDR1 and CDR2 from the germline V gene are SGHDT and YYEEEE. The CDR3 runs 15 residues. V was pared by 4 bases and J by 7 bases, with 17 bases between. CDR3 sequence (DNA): TGTGCCAGCAGCCGAACGGGAGGCGTGGGTGAAAAACTGTTTTTT. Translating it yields CASSRTGGVGEKLFF.

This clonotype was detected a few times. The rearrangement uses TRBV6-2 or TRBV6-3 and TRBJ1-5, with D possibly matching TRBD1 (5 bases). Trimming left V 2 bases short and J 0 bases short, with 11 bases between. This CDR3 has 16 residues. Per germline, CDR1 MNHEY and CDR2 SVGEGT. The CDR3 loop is CASSYSGTNSNQPQHF. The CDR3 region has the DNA TGTGCCAGCAGTTACAGCGGGACGAATAGCAATCAGCCCCAGCATTTT.

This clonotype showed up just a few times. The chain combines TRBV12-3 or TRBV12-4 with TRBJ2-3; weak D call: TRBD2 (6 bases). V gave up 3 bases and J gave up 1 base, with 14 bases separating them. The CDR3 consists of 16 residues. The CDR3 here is CASSFYGGSGTDTQYF. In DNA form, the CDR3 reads TGTGCCAGCAGTTTTTACGGGGGATCGGGCACAGATACGCAGTATTTT.

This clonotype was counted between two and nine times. Here the CDR3 DNA reads TGCAGCGTTGAAAGCGGGACTAGCGGGTTTTGGGTCAATGAGCAGTTCTTC. As protein: CSVESGTSGFWVNEQFF. This sequence joins TRBV29-1 and TRBJ2-1; 12 nucleotides match TRBD2. Unmatched junction bases numbered 11, after V lost 2 bases and J lost 6 bases. The germline gives CDR1 SQVTM, CDR2 ANQGSEA. The CDR3 is 17 amino acids.

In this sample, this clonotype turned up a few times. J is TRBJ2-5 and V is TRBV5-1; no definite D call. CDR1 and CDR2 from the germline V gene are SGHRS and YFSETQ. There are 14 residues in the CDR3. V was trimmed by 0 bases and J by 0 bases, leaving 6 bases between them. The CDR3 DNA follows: TGCGCCAGCAGCTTGGGGGCCAACCAAGAGACCCAGTACTTC. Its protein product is CASSLGANQETQYF.

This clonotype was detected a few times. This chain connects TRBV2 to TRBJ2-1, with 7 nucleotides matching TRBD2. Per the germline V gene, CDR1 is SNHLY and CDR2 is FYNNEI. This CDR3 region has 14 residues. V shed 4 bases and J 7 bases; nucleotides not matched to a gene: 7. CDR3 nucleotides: TGTGCCAGCAGTGTGTTAGCGGGTGGGAATGAGCAGTTCTTC. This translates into CASSVLAGGNEQFF.

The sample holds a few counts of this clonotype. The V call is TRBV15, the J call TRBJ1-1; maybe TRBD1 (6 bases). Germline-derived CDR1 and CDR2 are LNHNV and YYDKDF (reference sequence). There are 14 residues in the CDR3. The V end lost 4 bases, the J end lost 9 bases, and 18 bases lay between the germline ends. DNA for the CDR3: TGTGCCACCAGCACAGGGAAGGACAGCGGACAAGCTTTCTTT. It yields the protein CATSTGKDSGQAFF.

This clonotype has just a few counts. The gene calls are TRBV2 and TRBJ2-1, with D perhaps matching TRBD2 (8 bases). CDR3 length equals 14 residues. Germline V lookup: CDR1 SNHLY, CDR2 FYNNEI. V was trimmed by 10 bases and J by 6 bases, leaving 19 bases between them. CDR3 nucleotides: TGTGCCACCGGAGGGACTAGGGGGCCCAATGAGCAGTTCTTC. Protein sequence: CATGGTRGPNEQFF.

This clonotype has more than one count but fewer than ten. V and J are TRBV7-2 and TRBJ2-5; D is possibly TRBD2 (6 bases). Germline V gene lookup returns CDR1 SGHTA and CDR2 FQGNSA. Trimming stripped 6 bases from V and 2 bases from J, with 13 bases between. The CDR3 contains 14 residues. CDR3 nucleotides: TGTGCCAGCAGGTCCGGAGGGGAGCAAGAGACCCAGTACTTC. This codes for CASRSGGEQETQYF.

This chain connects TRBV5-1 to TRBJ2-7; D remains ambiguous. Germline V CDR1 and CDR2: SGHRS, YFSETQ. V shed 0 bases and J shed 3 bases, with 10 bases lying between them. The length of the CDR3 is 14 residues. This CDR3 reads CASSLGGRNYEQYF. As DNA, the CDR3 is TGCGCCAGCAGCTTGGGCGGCCGTAACTACGAGCAGTACTTC.

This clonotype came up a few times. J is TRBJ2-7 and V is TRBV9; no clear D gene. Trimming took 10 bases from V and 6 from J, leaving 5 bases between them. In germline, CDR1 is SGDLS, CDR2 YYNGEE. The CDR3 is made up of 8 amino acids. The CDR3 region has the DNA TGTGCCGTCCTCGAGCAGTACTTC. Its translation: CAVLEQYF. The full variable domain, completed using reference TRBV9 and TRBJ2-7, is DSGVTQTPKHLITATGQRVTLRCSPRSGDLSVYWYQQSLDQGLQFLIQYYNGEERAKGNILERFSAQQFPDLHSELNLSSLELGDSALYFCAVLEQYFGPGTRLTVT.

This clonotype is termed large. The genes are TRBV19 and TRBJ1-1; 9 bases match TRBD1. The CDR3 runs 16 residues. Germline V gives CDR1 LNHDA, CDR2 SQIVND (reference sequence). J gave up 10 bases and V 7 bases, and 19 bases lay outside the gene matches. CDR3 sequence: CASIGTGSRVSGGAFF. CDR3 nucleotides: TGTGCCAGTATCGGGACAGGGTCTCGAGTATCAGGGGGAGCTTTCTTT.

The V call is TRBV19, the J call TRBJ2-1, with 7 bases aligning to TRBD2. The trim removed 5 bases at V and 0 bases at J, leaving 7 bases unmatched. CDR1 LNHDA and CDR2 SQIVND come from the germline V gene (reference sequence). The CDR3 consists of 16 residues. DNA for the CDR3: TGTGCCAGTAGTTTTAGCGGGCGGAGCTCCTACAATGAGCAGTTCTTC. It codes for CASSFSGRSSYNEQFF.

Here the CDR3 DNA reads TGTGCCAGCTCACCAGGGACAGAAGAAGCTTTCTTT. Its protein product is CASSPGTEEAFF. The V and J genes are TRBV18 and TRBJ1-1, with 7 bases aligning to TRBD1. Germline CDR1 is KGHSH and CDR2 is LQKENI. CDR3 length: 12 residues. J gave up 8 bases and V 2 bases, and 2 bases lay outside the gene matches. Drawing the rest from reference TRBV18 and TRBJ1-1, the complete variable domain is NAGVMQNPRHLVRRRGQEARLRCSPMKGHSHVYWYRQLPEEGLKFMVYLQKENIIDESGMPKERFSAEFPKEGPSILRIQQVVRGDSAAYFCASSPGTEEAFFGQGTRLTVV.

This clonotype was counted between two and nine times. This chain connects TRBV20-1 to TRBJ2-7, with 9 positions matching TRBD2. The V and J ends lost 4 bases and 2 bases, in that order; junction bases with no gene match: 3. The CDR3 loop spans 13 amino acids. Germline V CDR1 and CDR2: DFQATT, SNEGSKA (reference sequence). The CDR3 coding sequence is TGCAGTGCTACAGCGGGGGGAGCCTACGAGCAGTACTTC. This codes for CSATAGGAYEQYF.

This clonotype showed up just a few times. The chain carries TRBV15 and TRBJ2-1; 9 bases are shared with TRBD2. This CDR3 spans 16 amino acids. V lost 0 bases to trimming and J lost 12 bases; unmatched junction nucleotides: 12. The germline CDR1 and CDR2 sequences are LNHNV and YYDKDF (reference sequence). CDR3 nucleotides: TGTGCCACCAGCAGAGATGGGACTAGCCGACCCACGGGGCAGTTCTTC. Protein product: CATSRDGTSRPTGQFF.

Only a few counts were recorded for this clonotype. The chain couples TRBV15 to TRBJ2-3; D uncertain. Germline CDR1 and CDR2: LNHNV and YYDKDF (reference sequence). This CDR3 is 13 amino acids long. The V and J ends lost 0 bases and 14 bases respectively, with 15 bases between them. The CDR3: CATSRDLTDLRYF. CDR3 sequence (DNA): TGTGCCACCAGCAGAGATCTCACGGATTTACGGTATTTT.

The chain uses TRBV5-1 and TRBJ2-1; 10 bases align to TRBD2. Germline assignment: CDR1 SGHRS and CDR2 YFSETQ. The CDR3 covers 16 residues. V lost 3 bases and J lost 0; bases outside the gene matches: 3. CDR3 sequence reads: CASSWGLASSYNEQFF. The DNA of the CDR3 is TGCGCCAGCAGCTGGGGACTAGCGAGCTCCTACAATGAGCAGTTCTTC.

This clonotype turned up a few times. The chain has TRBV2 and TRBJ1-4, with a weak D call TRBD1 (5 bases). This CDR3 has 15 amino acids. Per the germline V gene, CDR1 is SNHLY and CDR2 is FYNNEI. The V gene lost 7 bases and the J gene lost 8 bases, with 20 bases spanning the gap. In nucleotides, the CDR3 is TGTGCCAGCACTCCGGACACTCCAAACGACGAAAAACTGTTTTTT. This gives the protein CASTPDTPNDEKLFF.

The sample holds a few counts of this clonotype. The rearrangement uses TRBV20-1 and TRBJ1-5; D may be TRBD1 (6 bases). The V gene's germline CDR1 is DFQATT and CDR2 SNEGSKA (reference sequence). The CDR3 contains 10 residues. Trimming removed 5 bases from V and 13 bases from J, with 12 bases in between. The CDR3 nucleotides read TGCAGTGCTTACCGGGACACTCAGCATTTT. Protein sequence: CSAYRDTQHF.

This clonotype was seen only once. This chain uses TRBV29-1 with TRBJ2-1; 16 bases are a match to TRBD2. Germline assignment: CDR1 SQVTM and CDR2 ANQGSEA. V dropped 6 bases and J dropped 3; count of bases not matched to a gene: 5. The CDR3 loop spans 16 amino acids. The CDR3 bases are TGCAGCGTGGGGACTAGCGGGGGGGCTGTCTACAATGAGCAGTTCTTC. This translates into CSVGTSGGAVYNEQFF.

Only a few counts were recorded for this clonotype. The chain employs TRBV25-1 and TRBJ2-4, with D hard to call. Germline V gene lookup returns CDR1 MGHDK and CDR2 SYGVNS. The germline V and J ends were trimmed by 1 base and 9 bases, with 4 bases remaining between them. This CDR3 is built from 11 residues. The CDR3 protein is CASSESGIQYF. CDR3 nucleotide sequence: TGTGCCAGCAGTGAATCGGGCATTCAGTACTTC.